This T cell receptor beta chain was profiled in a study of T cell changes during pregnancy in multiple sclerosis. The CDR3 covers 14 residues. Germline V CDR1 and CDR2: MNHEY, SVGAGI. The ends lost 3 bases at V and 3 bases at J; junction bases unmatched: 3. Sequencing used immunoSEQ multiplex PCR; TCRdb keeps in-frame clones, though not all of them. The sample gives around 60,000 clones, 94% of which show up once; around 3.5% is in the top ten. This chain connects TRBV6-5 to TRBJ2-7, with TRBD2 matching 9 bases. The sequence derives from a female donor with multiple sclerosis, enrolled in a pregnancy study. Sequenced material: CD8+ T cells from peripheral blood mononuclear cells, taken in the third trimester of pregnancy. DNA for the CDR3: TGTGCCAGCAGTTATTCGACTAGCGGCTACGAGCAGTACTTC. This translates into CASSYSTSGYEQYF.